This T cell receptor beta chain stems from a study of cytomegalovirus exposure and HLA in healthy donors. PCR primers comprised 60 Vbeta and 13 Jbeta primers. The authors' processing: Approximately 12 million of 75 million to 85 million unique TCR beta chains were shared, per a later count. Clones were sequenced by immunoSEQ multiplex PCR, and TCRdb holds only the in-frame ones, with some missing. For V, J and clone size, that table is used; D and trimming come from the DNA. The table records about 180,000 clones, 82% of them present only once. Study results and limitations: Earlier results showed most TCR beta V segments being productive about 90% or about 30% of the time. What was likely a sequencing artifact was a cluster of highly shared sequence variants. Relative to equally common others, HLA-associated TCR beta chains showed greater clonal expansion in a later analysis.

V lost 0 bases and J lost 0; bases outside the gene matches: 6. CDR1 SGHRS and CDR2 YFSETQ come from the germline V gene. The CDR3 is 16 residues long. A note on this clone: Its antigen is not identified.

The chain links TRBV5-1 to TRBJ2-7; 7 positions agree with TRBD1. Sequenced input: PBMCs. This TCR derives from a man aged 35 to 55 in good health and CMV-seronegative. CDR3: CASSLGGTVFSYEQYF. As DNA, the CDR3 is TGCGCCAGCAGCTTGGGGGGGACAGTCTTCTCCTACGAGCAGTACTTC.